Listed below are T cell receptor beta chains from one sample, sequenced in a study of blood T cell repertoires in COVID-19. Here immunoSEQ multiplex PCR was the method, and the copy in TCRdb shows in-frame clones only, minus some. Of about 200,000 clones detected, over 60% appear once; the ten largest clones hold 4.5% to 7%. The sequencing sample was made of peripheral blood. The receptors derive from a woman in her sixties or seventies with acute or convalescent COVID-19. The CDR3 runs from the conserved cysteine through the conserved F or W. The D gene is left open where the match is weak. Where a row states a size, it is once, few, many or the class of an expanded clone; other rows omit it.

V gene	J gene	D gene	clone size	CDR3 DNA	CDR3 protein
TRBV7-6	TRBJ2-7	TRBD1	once	TGTGCCAGCAGCTCCGGGACAGGGGGATCCTACGAGCAGTACTTC	CASSSGTGGSYEQYF
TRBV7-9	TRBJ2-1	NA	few	TGTGCCAGCAGCTTATCGGGTGAGCAGTTCTTC	CASSLSGEQFF
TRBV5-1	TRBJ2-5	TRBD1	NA	TGCGCCAGCAGCTTGGGGACAGGGGTGCAGCAAGAGACCCAGTACTTC	CASSLGTGVQQETQYF
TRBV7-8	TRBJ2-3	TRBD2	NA	TGTGCCAGCAGCAAGCCTCGGACTAGCGGAGCACCAGATACGCAGTATTTT	CASSKPRTSGAPDTQYF
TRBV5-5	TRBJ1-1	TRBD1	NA	TGTGCCAGCAAAGGGGACAGAACTATGAACACTGAAGCTTTCTTT	CASKGDRTMNTEAFF
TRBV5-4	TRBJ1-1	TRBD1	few	TGTGCCAGCTTTCTCACAGGGGGCACTGAAGCTTTCTTT	CASFLTGGTEAFF
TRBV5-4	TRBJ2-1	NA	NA	TGTGCCAGCAGCACGGGACTTCCCAGCTCCTACAATGAGCAGTTCTTC	CASSTGLPSSYNEQFF
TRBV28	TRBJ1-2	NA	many	TGTGCCAGCAGCTCAGGGTACGGCTACACCTTC	CASSSGYGYTF
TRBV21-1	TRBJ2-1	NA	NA	TGTGCCAGCAGCAAAGGACTAGCGGGGTACAATGAGCAGTTCTTC	CASSKGLAGYNEQFF
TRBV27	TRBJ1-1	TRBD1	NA	TGTGCCAGCAAATCAGGGGGTGAGATGAACACTGAAGCTTTCTTT	CASKSGGEMNTEAFF
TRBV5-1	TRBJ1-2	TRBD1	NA	TGCGCCAGCAGCTTGGGTGGGACAGGGAAAGGCTACACCTTC	CASSLGGTGKGYTF
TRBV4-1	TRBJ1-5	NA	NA	TGCGCCAGCAGCCAAGAAGGAGGGGCTAGCAATCAGCCCCAGCATTTT	CASSQEGGASNQPQHF
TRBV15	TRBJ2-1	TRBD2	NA	TGTGCCACCAGCAGAGAGGAGCGGGAGGTAACCTACAATGAGCAGTTCTTC	CATSREEREVTYNEQFF
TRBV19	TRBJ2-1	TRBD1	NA	TGTGCCAGTAGTATAGGGCCCAGGGGGAACTACAATGAGCAGTTCTTC	CASSIGPRGNYNEQFF
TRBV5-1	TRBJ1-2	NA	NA	TGCGCCAGCAGTCCTCAGGGGAACTATGGCTACACCTTC	CASSPQGNYGYTF
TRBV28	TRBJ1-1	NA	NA	TGTGCCAGCAGTTTACCAATACGCCAACCTCAGCCGAGGGCTCTTGAAGCTTTCTTT	CASSLPIRQPQPRALEAFF
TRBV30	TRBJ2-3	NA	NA	TGTGCCTGGAACTCTGGCACAGATACGCAGTATTTT	CAWNSGTDTQYF